Below are 28 T cell receptor beta chains sequenced from a single sample in a study of cytomegalovirus exposure and HLA in healthy donors (dated by TCRdb to 2016 to 2017). Library preparation used the immunoSEQ multiplex PCR assay. The multiplex PCR relied on a mix of 60 forward primers for TCR Vbeta segments and 13 reverse primers for TCR Jbeta segments. This is the immuneACCESS table as TCRdb keeps it, with only in-frame sequences that have V and J called. A part of the clones is gone; compared with another copy, unresolved V genes explain less than half, and the rest is unexplained. This sample lists approximately 82,000 clones; around 10% were detected once. Approximately 25% of the sample belongs to the ten largest clones. The sample comprised PBMCs. The source is a man in his sixties in good health and CMV-seropositive.

This sequence joins TRBV5-4 and TRBJ2-1, with D uncertain. CDR1 is SGHNT and CDR2 is YYREEE in the germline V gene (reference sequence). The CDR3 is 14 amino acids. V dropped 2 bases and J dropped 2 bases, with 8 bases sitting between them. As DNA, the CDR3 is TGTGCCAGCAGCTTAGGTGGGCCCTACAATGAGCAGTTCTTC. Protein sequence: CASSLGGPYNEQFF.

This clone was picked up a small number of times. This chain connects TRBV14 to TRBJ1-2; D not certain. Per the germline V gene, CDR1 is SGHDN and CDR2 is FVKESK. Trimming shortened V by 1 base and J by 3 bases, and 15 bases separated the two germline ends. The CDR3 contains 16 residues. In nucleotides, the CDR3 is TGTGCCAGCAGCCAAGCGTCGGGGAGTCTCCACTATGGCTACACCTTC. Translated: CASSQASGSLHYGYTF.

The chain couples TRBV2 to TRBJ1-6; 8 nucleotides agree with TRBD1. There are 15 residues in the CDR3. Germline lookup yields CDR1 SNHLY and CDR2 FYNNEI. V lost 4 bases, J lost 5 bases, and 4 bases stayed unmatched. CDR3 sequence: CASSGQGHDNSPLHF. The CDR3 bases are TGTGCCAGCAGTGGACAGGGGCATGATAATTCACCCCTCCACTTT.

This chain uses TRBV6-5 with TRBJ1-6; 7 nucleotides align to TRBD1. Trimming cost V 6 bases and J 7 bases; bases outside gene matches: 3. The CDR3 consists of 13 residues. Germline V gives CDR1 MNHEY, CDR2 SVGAGI. For the CDR3, the DNA is TGTGCCAGCAGCCGGGACAGAAATTCACCCCTCCACTTT. Translated, it gives CASSRDRNSPLHF.

The chain is built from TRBV7-8 and TRBJ2-5; the D gene is possibly TRBD2 (5 bases). The ends were cut back, 6 bases at V and 1 base at J, with 12 bases in the middle. This CDR3 region has 14 residues. CDR1 SGHVS and CDR2 FQNEAQ come from the germline V gene. The CDR3 sequence is CASRRPGIQETQYF. CDR3 sequence (DNA): TGTGCCAGCAGACGGCCGGGGATCCAAGAGACCCAGTACTTC.

This clone was counted only a few times. The chain links TRBV7-2 to TRBJ2-1; 7 bases map to TRBD2. The CDR3 runs to 17 residues. The V and J ends lost 1 base and 4 bases, in that order; junction bases with no gene match: 10. The germline V gene has CDR1 SGHTA and CDR2 FQGNSA. The CDR3 region has the DNA TGTGCCAGCAGCTTAGATCGGCTGGGGGGGGTTTACAATGAGCAGTTCTTC. This gives the protein CASSLDRLGGVYNEQFF.

The V call is TRBV14, the J call TRBJ1-1, with D unresolved. Germline assignment: CDR1 SGHDN and CDR2 FVKESK. Trimming removed 1 base from V and 3 bases from J, with 9 bases in between. This CDR3 region has 14 residues. The CDR3 spells CASSQGRRDTEAFF. The CDR3, as DNA: TGTGCCAGCAGCCAAGGAAGGAGGGACACTGAAGCTTTCTTT.

This clone turned up a few times. The chain links TRBV6-1 to TRBJ2-3; the match to TRBD2 covers 8 bases. The germline CDR1 and CDR2 sequences are MNHNS and SASEGT. The CDR3 has 17 amino acids. With 3 bases clipped from V and 0 bases from J, the junction kept 8 bases outside the gene matches. The CDR3: CASSEPRTSISTDTQYF. CDR3 nucleotide sequence: TGTGCCAGCAGTGAGCCGAGGACTAGCATCAGCACAGATACGCAGTATTTT.

This clone occurred a few times. V is TRBV28 and J is TRBJ1-5; perhaps TRBD1 as D (5 bases). Germline CDR1 MDHEN, CDR2 SYDVKM. The CDR3 contains 16 residues. The V end was cut by 5 bases, the J end by 0 bases, with 14 bases between. The CDR3 region has the DNA TGTGCCAGCAGTCCTATCCAGGGATTTAGCAATCAGCCCCAGCATTTT. Translation gives CASSPIQGFSNQPQHF.

In this sample, this clone turned up a few times. The chain carries TRBV28 and TRBJ1-2; D uncertain. The CDR3 spans 13 residues. V lost 2 bases, J lost 7 bases, and 11 bases lay in between. Germline loops: CDR1 MDHEN, CDR2 SYDVKM. The CDR3 loop is CASSLGQTGGYTF. CDR3 DNA sequence: TGTGCCAGCAGTTTAGGGCAGACCGGTGGCTACACCTTC.

V gene TRBV19 combines with J gene TRBJ2-1, with 7 nucleotides matching TRBD2. CDR3 length: 16 residues. CDR1 and CDR2 (germline): LNHDA, SQIVND (reference sequence). V shed 8 bases, J shed 1 base, and the junction held 11 bases outside the gene matches. CDR3 sequence (DNA): TGTGCCAGTTCCTCCCCTAGCGGTCCTTCCTACAATGAGCAGTTCTTC. This translates into CASSSPSGPSYNEQFF. The full variable domain, completed using reference TRBV19 and TRBJ2-1, is DGGITQSPKYLFRKEGQNVTLSCEQNLNHDAMYWYRQDPGQGLRLIYYSQIVNDFQKGDIAEGYSVSREKKESFPLTVTSAQKNPTAFYLCASSSPSGPSYNEQFFGPGTRLTVL.

The chain links TRBV7-9 to TRBJ2-1; 14 bases agree with TRBD2. With 5 bases clipped from V and 8 bases from J, the junction kept 2 bases outside the gene matches. This CDR3 is 14 amino acids long. CDR1 and CDR2 from the germline V gene are SEHNR and FQNEAQ (reference sequence). The CDR3 nucleotides are TGTGCCAGCAGCCCGGGACTAGCGGGAGATGAGCAGTTCTTC. It specifies CASSPGLAGDEQFF.

This clone was observed a few times. The chain has TRBV7-6 and TRBJ2-2; D call uncertain. Germline V lookup: CDR1 SGHVS, CDR2 FNYEAQ. The CDR3 has 17 amino acids. Trimming pared 2 bases from V and 2 bases from J, leaving 15 bases between. CDR3 sequence: CASSLRTGSSNTGELFF. CDR3 DNA: TGTGCCAGCAGCTTAAGAACTGGTTCCTCCAACACCGGGGAGCTGTTTTTT.

The chain links TRBV2 to TRBJ1-1; D is ambiguous. Germline V CDR1 and CDR2: SNHLY, FYNNEI. Trimming removed 3 bases at V and 3 bases at J, with 11 bases between. The CDR3 sequence is 14 residues long. CDR3 residues: CASSDAGEDTEAFF. The CDR3, as DNA: TGTGCCAGCAGTGATGCCGGGGAGGACACTGAAGCTTTCTTT.

This rearrangement joins TRBV29-1 to TRBJ1-2; 9 bases map to TRBD1. Germline assignment: CDR1 SQVTM and CDR2 ANQGSEA. The J segment lost 1 base and the V segment lost 4 bases, leaving 10 bases of the junction unmatched. The CDR3 runs 16 residues. CDR3 in DNA: TGCAGCGTTGGTGGGGGGGACAGGGCTTATAACTATGGCTACACCTTC. Translation: CSVGGGDRAYNYGYTF.

This chain uses TRBV28 with TRBJ2-7; 8 bases fit TRBD1. Looked up from germline, CDR1 is MDHEN and CDR2 is SYDVKM. The CDR3 covers 14 residues. J lost 4 bases, V lost 3 bases, and 5 bases had no gene match. This CDR3 is CASSFTDRDYEQYV. As DNA, the CDR3 is TGTGCCAGCAGTTTTACGGACAGGGATTACGAGCAGTACGTC.

The gene calls are TRBV4-2 and TRBJ1-5; 10 bases agree with TRBD1. With 0 bases clipped from V and 3 bases from J, the junction kept 2 bases outside the gene matches. There are 16 residues in the CDR3. Per germline, CDR1 LGHNA and CDR2 YNFKEQ. This chain's CDR3 is CASSQEGTGANQPQHF. DNA for the CDR3: TGTGCCAGCAGCCAAGAAGGGACAGGGGCCAATCAGCCCCAGCATTTT.

V and J are TRBV19 and TRBJ2-2; 7 nucleotides match TRBD1. J lost 2 bases, V lost 5 bases, and 8 bases had no gene match. Germline CDR1 LNHDA, CDR2 SQIVND (reference sequence). The CDR3 totals 16 residues. The CDR3 DNA follows: TGTGCCAGTAGTGTTCGCCGGGACAGAAACACCGGGGAGCTGTTTTTT. As protein: CASSVRRDRNTGELFF.

The CDR3 DNA reads TGTGCCAGGGGGACAGGGAGGGAAGGCGATGAAAAACTGTTTTTT. Translation gives CARGTGREGDEKLFF. This sequence joins TRBV6-1 and TRBJ1-4; 9 positions agree with TRBD1. Germline loops: CDR1 MNHNS, CDR2 SASEGT. Trimming removed 9 bases from V and 6 bases from J; junction bases left unmatched: 11. The length of the CDR3 is 15 residues.

This clone was counted between two and nine times. This sequence joins TRBV2 and TRBJ1-5; D is possibly TRBD1 (6 bases). V shed 8 bases and J shed 1 base, with 9 bases lying between them. Germline assignment: CDR1 SNHLY and CDR2 FYNNEI. The CDR3 is 13 amino acids. In DNA form, the CDR3 reads TGTGCCAGCCGAGGGGGAAGCAATCAGCCCCAGCATTTT. Its protein product is CASRGGSNQPQHF.

As to this clone: The junction and the germline gene differ at one end; a read error may be behind it. The J gene is TRBJ2-1, the V gene TRBV5-6; 7 nucleotides line up with TRBD2. The CDR3 is 12 amino acids. The germline gives CDR1 SGHDT, CDR2 YYEEEE. As DNA, the CDR3 is TGTGCCAGCAGCTTGGTTGAGGGACTACAAGTCTTC. Its translation: CASSLVEGLQVF.

The chain recombines TRBV11-1 with TRBJ2-3, with 7 nucleotides matching TRBD2. Germline-derived CDR1 and CDR2 are SGHAT and FQDESV (reference sequence). Losses at the gene ends were 4 bases for V and 2 bases for J; bases not matched to a gene: 3. CDR3 length: 14 residues. CDR3 nucleotide sequence: TGTGCCAGCAGCTGGGGGGGGAACACAGATACGCAGTATTTT. It translates to CASSWGGNTDTQYF.

The V call is TRBV18, the J call TRBJ2-6, with a weak D call TRBD2 (5 bases). V lost 3 bases to trimming and J lost 3 bases, with 21 bases between them. The CDR3 loop spans 19 amino acids. Germline CDR1 and CDR2: KGHSH and LQKENI. This chain's CDR3 is CASSPGTIFGVGGANVLTF. DNA of the CDR3: TGTGCCAGCTCACCGGGAACTATTTTCGGGGTTGGTGGGGCCAACGTCCTGACTTTC.

The chain couples TRBV23-1 to TRBJ1-5, with TRBD1 identical over 7 bases. TRBV23-1 is labeled an ORF, and its function is uncertain. This CDR3 is 18 amino acids long. Trimming cost V 3 bases and J 3 bases; bases outside gene matches: 14. CDR3 sequence: CASSHPAGPTGANQPQHF. The DNA of the CDR3 is TGCGCCAGCAGTCACCCCGCAGGTCCTACAGGGGCCAATCAGCCCCAGCATTTT.

This clone was counted only a few times. The V and J genes are TRBV30 and TRBJ1-4; the D gene is possibly TRBD1 (5 bases). The germline V gene has CDR1 GTSNPN and CDR2 SVGIG (reference sequence). Trimming left V 4 bases short and J 5 bases short, with 14 bases between. The CDR3 spans 14 residues. The CDR3 coding sequence is TGTGCCTGGAACTCGGGGGGGGTGAATGAAAAACTGTTTTTT. Translated, it gives CAWNSGGVNEKLFF.

The chain combines TRBV5-8 with TRBJ1-1; D is undetermined. The V end was cut by 0 bases, the J end by 0 bases, with 3 bases between. The CDR3 is 13 residues long. CDR1 SGHTS and CDR2 YDEGEE come from the germline V gene. The CDR3 region has the DNA TGTGCCAGCAGCTTGGCAGTGAACACTGAAGCTTTCTTT. Its protein product is CASSLAVNTEAFF.

In its sample, this clone was seen a few times. The chain has TRBV4-2 and TRBJ1-2, with 7 bases matching TRBD1. V shed 5 bases, J shed 7 bases, and the junction held 13 bases outside the gene matches. The CDR3 is made up of 15 amino acids. The germline V gene encodes CDR1 LGHNA and CDR2 YNFKEQ. This chain's CDR3 is CASSFEGQTGSGYTF. CDR3 coding DNA: TGTGCCAGCAGCTTTGAGGGACAGACTGGTAGTGGCTACACCTTC.

This clone came up a few times. The chain recombines TRBV19 with TRBJ2-6; 8 nucleotides agree with TRBD1. The germline CDR1 and CDR2 sequences are LNHDA and SQIVND (reference sequence). The CDR3 consists of 20 residues. Germline trimming cut 2 bases from V and 1 base from J; bases unmatched to any gene: 13. CDR3 coding DNA: TGTGCCAGTAGTATAATGCTTGGGACAGGTAGATTTTCTGGGGCCAACGTCCTGACTTTC. Translated, it gives CASSIMLGTGRFSGANVLTF.